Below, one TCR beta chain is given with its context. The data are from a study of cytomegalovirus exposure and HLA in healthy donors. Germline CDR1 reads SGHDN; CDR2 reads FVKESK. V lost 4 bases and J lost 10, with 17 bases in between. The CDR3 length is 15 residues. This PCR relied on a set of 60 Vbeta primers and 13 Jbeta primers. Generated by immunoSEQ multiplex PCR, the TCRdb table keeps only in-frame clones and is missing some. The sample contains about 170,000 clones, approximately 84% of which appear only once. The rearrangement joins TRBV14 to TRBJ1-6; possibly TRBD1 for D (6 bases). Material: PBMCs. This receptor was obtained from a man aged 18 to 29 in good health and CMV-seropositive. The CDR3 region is CASSLVTGTYSPLHF. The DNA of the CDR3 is TGTGCCAGCAGCCTGGTAACAGGGACATACTCACCCCTCCACTTT.